The 24 T cell receptor beta chains below were found in one sample sequenced in a study of blood T cell repertoires in COVID-19. Some clones are missing from TCRdb's copy, which holds only in-frame ones; the method was immunoSEQ multiplex PCR. This table holds roughly 42,000 clones, about 90% found once. The sample taken for sequencing was peripheral blood. The receptors were gathered from a man aged 45-65 years with active COVID-19.

The chain couples TRBV7-9 to TRBJ2-2, with D hard to call. CDR1 and CDR2 (germline): SEHNR, FQNEAQ (reference sequence). This CDR3 comprises 16 residues. V was pared by 5 bases and J by 3 bases, with 16 bases between. The CDR3 DNA is TGTGCCAGCAGCCCCCCTTTGAGGTTCGACACCGGGGAGCTGTTTTTT. Its protein product is CASSPPLRFDTGELFF.

This clone was counted a single time. The V and J genes are TRBV5-4 and TRBJ2-7, with 8 bases fitting TRBD2. The CDR3 loop spans 13 amino acids. CDR1 is SGHNT and CDR2 is YYREEE in the germline V gene (reference sequence). Trimming cost V 4 bases and J 4 bases; bases outside gene matches: 4. The CDR3 is CASSPERGYEQYF. The CDR3 DNA reads as TGTGCCAGCAGCCCAGAGCGGGGGTACGAGCAGTACTTC. Based on the CDR3 plus reference TRBV5-4 and TRBJ2-7, the full variable domain is ETGVTQSPTHLIKTRGQQVTLRCSSQSGHNTVSWYQQALGQGPQFIFQYYREEENGRGNFPPRFSGLQFPNYSSELNVNALELDDSALYLCASSPERGYEQYFGPGTRLTVT.

The chain employs TRBV28 and TRBJ1-5; 7 positions match TRBD1. The CDR3 totals 14 residues. V gave up 5 bases and J gave up 6 bases; unmatched junction bases: 7. Germline CDR1 reads MDHEN; CDR2 reads SYDVKM. CDR3 region: CASSGGTVRQPQHF. The DNA for the CDR3 is TGTGCCAGCAGTGGCGGGACAGTGCGTCAGCCCCAGCATTTT.

The gene calls are TRBV12-3 or TRBV12-4 and TRBJ1-1; D is uncertain. CDR3 size: 13 residues. V gave up 5 bases and J gave up 7 bases, with 14 bases separating them. The chain's CDR3 is CASSLNPKSEAFF. The CDR3 coding sequence is TGTGCCAGCAGTCTTAACCCCAAGAGTGAAGCTTTCTTT.

The genes are TRBV2 and TRBJ2-7, with 10 bases fitting TRBD1. The ends lost 7 bases at V and 6 bases at J; junction bases unmatched: 12. CDR3 size: 15 residues. Germline CDR1 and CDR2: SNHLY and FYNNEI. CDR3 region: CASIGRQGALREQYF. The CDR3 region has the DNA TGTGCCAGCATCGGAAGACAGGGGGCTCTTCGCGAGCAGTACTTC.

The CDR3 protein is CASSLVGPGFKPSYNEQFF. Written as DNA, the CDR3 is TGTGCCAGCAGCTTAGTAGGACCAGGGTTCAAGCCCTCCTACAATGAGCAGTTCTTC. This chain joins TRBV7-9 and TRBJ2-1; possible D gene TRBD1, 5 bases. Trimming shortened V by 1 base and J by 0 bases, and 19 bases separated the two germline ends. CDR1 is SEHNR, CDR2 FQNEAQ, per germline (reference sequence). The CDR3 sequence is 19 residues long.

V gene TRBV7-3 combines with J gene TRBJ2-3; D call uncertain. Germline V gene sequence: CDR1 SGHTA, CDR2 FQGTGA. This CDR3 is built from 12 residues. V lost 0 bases and J lost 6, with 4 bases in between. The CDR3 sequence is CASSLTGDTQYF. CDR3 bases: TGTGCCAGCAGCTTAACCGGGGATACGCAGTATTTT.

The rearrangement uses TRBV7-6 and TRBJ2-7, with 7 positions matching TRBD1. CDR1 and CDR2 (germline): SGHVS, FNYEAQ. Germline trimming cut 3 bases from V and 0 bases from J; bases unmatched to any gene: 2. This CDR3 is built from 14 residues. CDR3 amino acids: CASSLRDSSYEQYF. The CDR3 DNA follows: TGTGCCAGCAGCTTGAGGGACAGCTCCTACGAGCAGTACTTC.

The chain is built from TRBV25-1 and TRBJ2-7, with 8 bases matching TRBD1. This CDR3 has 14 residues. Germline assignment: CDR1 MGHDK and CDR2 SYGVNS. V was clipped by 4 bases and J by 2 bases; unmatched bases: 4. The chain's CDR3 is CASSGTGKTYEQYF. CDR3 bases: TGTGCCAGCAGTGGGACAGGGAAAACCTACGAGCAGTACTTC.

The chain joins TRBV7-2 to TRBJ2-5; maybe TRBD1 (6 bases). Deletions cut 6 bases from V and 1 base from J, with 15 bases between. The CDR3 is 15 amino acids. Germline loops: CDR1 SGHTA, CDR2 FQGNSA. CDR3 amino acids: CASSSSRGVQETQYF. DNA for the CDR3: TGTGCCAGCAGTTCTTCCAGGGGAGTCCAAGAGACCCAGTACTTC.

V is TRBV7-9 and J is TRBJ1-5; 8 bases are shared with TRBD1. With 4 bases clipped from V and 4 bases from J, the junction kept 6 bases outside the gene matches. CDR1 is SEHNR and CDR2 is FQNEAQ in the germline V gene (reference sequence). This CDR3 is built from 15 residues. CDR3 in amino acids: CASSSFGTGNQPQHF. CDR3 in DNA: TGTGCCAGCAGCTCCTTTGGGACAGGAAATCAGCCCCAGCATTTT.

The chain has TRBV10-2 and TRBJ2-1, with 9 bases that match TRBD2. The V and J ends lost 6 bases and 0 bases, in that order; junction bases with no gene match: 6. The length of the CDR3 is 16 residues. CDR1 and CDR2 from the germline V gene are WSHSY and SAAADI. The CDR3 DNA is TGCGCCAGCAGAGGAGCGGGGGGCCGCTCCTACAATGAGCAGTTCTTC. This codes for CASRGAGGRSYNEQFF.

The rearrangement links TRBV5-1 to TRBJ2-7; 9 nucleotides align to TRBD1. Germline CDR1 and CDR2: SGHRS and YFSETQ. V dropped 3 bases and J dropped 3; count of bases not matched to a gene: 7. This CDR3 has 15 residues. CDR3 in DNA: TGCGCCAGCAGCTCGCTGGGGACAGGGTACTACGAGCAGTACTTC. This translates into CASSSLGTGYYEQYF.

The chain recombines TRBV10-3 with TRBJ1-1; no firm D call. The CDR3 runs 15 residues. V lost 4 bases, J lost 1 base, and 13 bases lay in between. The germline gives CDR1 ENHRY, CDR2 SYGVKD. Here the CDR3 reads CAISADYLGNTEAFF. CDR3 DNA: TGTGCCATCAGTGCAGACTACTTGGGGAACACTGAAGCTTTCTTT.

The rearrangement links TRBV6-5 to TRBJ2-7; 7 bases agree with TRBD1. The CDR3 contains 13 residues. The germline gives CDR1 MNHEY, CDR2 SVGAGI. V gave up 5 bases and J gave up 1 base; unmatched junction bases: 2. CDR3 DNA: TGTGCCAGCAGTCAGACAGGGTCCTACGAGCAGTACTTC. Amino acids: CASSQTGSYEQYF.

The chain is built from TRBV19 and TRBJ2-3; 11 positions match TRBD2. The V segment lost 1 base and the J segment 3 bases; nucleotides outside the gene matches: 9. The CDR3 consists of 18 residues. Germline values: CDR1 LNHDA, CDR2 SQIVND (reference sequence). The CDR3, as DNA: TGTGCCAGTAGTATAGGAGGTAGCGGGGGGGCCCGAACAGATACGCAGTATTTT. Translating it yields CASSIGGSGGARTDTQYF.

The gene calls are TRBV2 and TRBJ1-6; 7 bases are shared with TRBD1. The J segment lost 5 bases and the V segment lost 6 bases, leaving 4 bases of the junction unmatched. Germline V gene sequence: CDR1 SNHLY, CDR2 FYNNEI. The CDR3 spans 14 residues. CDR3 amino acids: CASRGQADNSPLHF. Here the CDR3 DNA reads TGTGCCAGCAGAGGACAGGCCGATAATTCACCCCTCCACTTT.

The gene calls are TRBV28 and TRBJ1-4; TRBD1 is a possible D gene (5 bases). CDR1 is MDHEN and CDR2 is SYDVKM in the germline V gene. V lost 6 bases and J lost 4, with 18 bases in between. This CDR3 is built from 16 residues. This chain's CDR3 is CASSRYRDRRNEKLFF. The DNA for the CDR3 is TGTGCCAGCAGCCGCTACAGAGACAGACGTAATGAAAAACTGTTTTTT.

This rearrangement joins TRBV18 to TRBJ2-7; D might be TRBD2 (5 bases). There are 15 residues in the CDR3. Trimming took 6 bases from V and 0 from J, leaving 15 bases between them. CDR1 is KGHSH, CDR2 LQKENI, per germline. CDR3: CASSKNRDSSYEQYF. The CDR3 DNA is TGTGCCAGCTCTAAGAACCGGGATTCCTCCTACGAGCAGTACTTC. Combining the CDR3 with reference TRBV18 and TRBJ2-7 gives the whole variable domain NAGVMQNPRHLVRRRGQEARLRCSPMKGHSHVYWYRQLPEEGLKFMVYLQKENIIDESGMPKERFSAEFPKEGPSILRIQQVVRGDSAAYFCASSKNRDSSYEQYFGPGTRLTVT.

The chain couples TRBV6-4 to TRBJ2-3; D gene ambiguous. This CDR3 has 13 amino acids. Trimming cost V 0 bases and J 3 bases, with 4 bases left between them. Germline V gene data show CDR1 as MRHNA and CDR2 as SNTAGT. The CDR3 is CASSDSYTDTQYF. DNA of the CDR3: TGTGCCAGCAGTGACTCGTATACAGATACGCAGTATTTT.

This chain joins TRBV18 and TRBJ2-7, with a possible D match to TRBD1 (6 bases). Germline V gene lookup returns CDR1 KGHSH and CDR2 LQKENI. This CDR3 has 12 amino acids. V lost 4 bases, J lost 5 bases, and 9 bases lay in between. The CDR3 loop reads CASSLKGDEQYF. CDR3 nucleotides: TGTGCCAGCTCACTTAAGGGGGACGAGCAGTACTTC.

The CDR3 sequence: CASSLQGAGNQPQHF. CDR3 bases: TGTGCCAGCAGTCTACAGGGGGCCGGCAATCAGCCCCAGCATTTT. This chain links TRBV7-9 with TRBJ1-5; 9 positions match TRBD1. Trimming cost V 6 bases and J 2 bases; bases outside gene matches: 5. The CDR3 consists of 15 residues. Germline CDR1 reads SEHNR; CDR2 reads FQNEAQ (reference sequence).

The chain has TRBV9 and TRBJ1-4; 9 bases align to TRBD1. V shed 3 bases, J shed 2 bases, and the junction held 14 bases outside the gene matches. Germline V gene sequence: CDR1 SGDLS, CDR2 YYNGEE. The CDR3 loop spans 19 amino acids. The CDR3 reads CASSATFMDRGTTNEKLFF. DNA for the CDR3: TGTGCCAGCAGCGCCACTTTTATGGACAGGGGAACGACTAATGAAAAACTGTTTTTT.

The chain has TRBV6-1 and TRBJ1-5; 8 positions agree with TRBD1. V shed 1 base, J shed 7 bases, and the junction held 15 bases outside the gene matches. CDR1 and CDR2 from the germline V gene are MNHNS and SASEGT. The CDR3 sequence is 18 residues long. CDR3 nucleotide sequence: TGTGCCAGCAGTGAAGAGCTATACCCCCAGGGGGCTCGACAGCCCCAGCATTTT. As protein: CASSEELYPQGARQPQHF.